The present T cell receptor beta chain was sequenced within a study of persistence of HIV-infected CD4 T cells. Sequencing used immunoSEQ version 4 in survey mode. Libraries were prepared by immunoSEQ multiplex PCR; TCRdb keeps only in-frame clonotypes and omits some of them. Of 38,000 or so clones in the sample, about 83% were seen once. Cells were stimulated with overlapping HIV-1 Gag 15-mer peptides. CD40L/CD69 double-negative CD45RO-high memory CD4+ T cells were collected. This CDR3 has 13 residues. Trimming cost V 5 bases and J 8 bases; bases outside gene matches: 6. The germline V gene has CDR1 SNHLY and CDR2 FYNNEI. A word on this clone: The antigen remains unidentified.

Sequencing used cultured CD4+ T cells from PBMCs, obtained from a patient who received antiretroviral therapy. This rearrangement joins TRBV2 to TRBJ2-1, with TRBD1 matching 7 bases. The origin of this receptor is an adult with HIV. The donor label of this sample is uncertain. The chain's CDR3 is CASSYRGRDEQFF. As DNA, the CDR3 is TGTGCCAGCAGTTACAGGGGTCGCGATGAGCAGTTCTTC.